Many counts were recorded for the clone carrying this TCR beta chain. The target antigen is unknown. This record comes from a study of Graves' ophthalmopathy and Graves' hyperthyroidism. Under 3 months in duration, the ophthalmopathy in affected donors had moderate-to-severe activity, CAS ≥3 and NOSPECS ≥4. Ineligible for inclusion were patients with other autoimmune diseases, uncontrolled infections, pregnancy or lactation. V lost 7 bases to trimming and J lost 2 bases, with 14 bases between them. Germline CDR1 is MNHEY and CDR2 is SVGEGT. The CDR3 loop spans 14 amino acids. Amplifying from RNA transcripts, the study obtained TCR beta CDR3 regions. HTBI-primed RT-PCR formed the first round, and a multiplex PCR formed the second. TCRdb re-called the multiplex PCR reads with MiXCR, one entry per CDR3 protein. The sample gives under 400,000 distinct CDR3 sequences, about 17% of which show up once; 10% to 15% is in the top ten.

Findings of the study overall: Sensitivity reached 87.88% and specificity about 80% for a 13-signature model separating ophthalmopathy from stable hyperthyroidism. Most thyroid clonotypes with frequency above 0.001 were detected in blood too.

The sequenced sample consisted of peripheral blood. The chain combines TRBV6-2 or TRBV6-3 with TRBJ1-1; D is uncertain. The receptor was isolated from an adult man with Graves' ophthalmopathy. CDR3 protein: CASTLGRVNTEAFF. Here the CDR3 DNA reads TGTGCCAGCACCCTAGGACGGGTAAACACTGAAGCTTTCTTT.